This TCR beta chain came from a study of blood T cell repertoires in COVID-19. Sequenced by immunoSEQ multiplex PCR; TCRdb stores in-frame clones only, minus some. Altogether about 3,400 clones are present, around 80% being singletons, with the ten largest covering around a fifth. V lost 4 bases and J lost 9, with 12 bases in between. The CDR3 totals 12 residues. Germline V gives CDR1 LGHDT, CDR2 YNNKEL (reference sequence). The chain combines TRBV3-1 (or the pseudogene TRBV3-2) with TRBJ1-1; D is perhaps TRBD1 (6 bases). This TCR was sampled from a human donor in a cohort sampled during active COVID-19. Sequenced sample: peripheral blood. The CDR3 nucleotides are TGTGCCAGCAGCCCCGGACAGTCCAAAGCTTTCTTT. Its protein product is CASSPGQSKAFF.